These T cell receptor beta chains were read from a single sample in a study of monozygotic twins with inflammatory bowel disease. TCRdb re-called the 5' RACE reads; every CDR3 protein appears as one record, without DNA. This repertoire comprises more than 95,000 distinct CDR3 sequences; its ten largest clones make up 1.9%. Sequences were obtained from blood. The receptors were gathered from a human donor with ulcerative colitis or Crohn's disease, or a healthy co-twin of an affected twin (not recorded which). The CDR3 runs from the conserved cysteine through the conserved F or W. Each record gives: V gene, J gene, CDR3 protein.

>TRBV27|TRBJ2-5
CASSLQASLAGRETQYF
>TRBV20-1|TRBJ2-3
CSAREADGLFTDTQYF
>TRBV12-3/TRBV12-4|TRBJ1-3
CASRPRQYSGNTIYF
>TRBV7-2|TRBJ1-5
CASRTGTGGGQPQHF
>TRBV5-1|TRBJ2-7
CASSLSLAGGSEQYF
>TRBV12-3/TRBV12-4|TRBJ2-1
CASSPEDNRANEQFF
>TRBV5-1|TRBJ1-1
CASSLEVGGNTEAFF
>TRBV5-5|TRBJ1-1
CASTTGSSDPEEAFF
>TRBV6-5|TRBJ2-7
CASSYSERADRRKYF
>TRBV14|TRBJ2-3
CASRLAGVSDTQYF
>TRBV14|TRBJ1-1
CASSPRVGTEAFF
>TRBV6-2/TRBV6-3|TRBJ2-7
CASCEWGRSYEQYF
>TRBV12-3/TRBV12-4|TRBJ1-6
CASSLGHNSPLHF
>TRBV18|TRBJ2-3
CASSHDRLTTDTQYF
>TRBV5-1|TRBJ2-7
CASSLVRDLDEQYF
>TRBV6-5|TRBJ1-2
CASRTGSGYTF
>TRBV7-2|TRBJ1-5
CASSLAGVGNQPQHF
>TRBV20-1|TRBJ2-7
CSGRQGINYEQYF
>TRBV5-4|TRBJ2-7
CASSKQGASSYEQYF
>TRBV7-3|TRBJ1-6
CASSLTGTAGSPLHF
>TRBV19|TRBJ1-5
CASSIQVGDQPQHF
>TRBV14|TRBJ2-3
CASSHRTGAFTDTQYF
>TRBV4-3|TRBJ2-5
CASSRLTSGQETQYF
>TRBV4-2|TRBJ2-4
CASSQGAGGNIQYF
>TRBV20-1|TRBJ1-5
CSARGPINQPQHF
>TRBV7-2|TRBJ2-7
CASSWDRTLTYEQYF
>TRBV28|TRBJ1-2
CASSRNYGYTF
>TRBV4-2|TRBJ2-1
CASSLLEVPAVPFF
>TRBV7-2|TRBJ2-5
CASSPTTGAFVETQYF
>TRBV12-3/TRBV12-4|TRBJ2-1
CASEKKFEQFF
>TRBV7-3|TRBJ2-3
CASSLRSGTPDTQYF
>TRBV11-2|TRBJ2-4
CASSLTENMQYF